The sequence of this TCR beta chain was determined in a study of blood T cell repertoires in COVID-19. At the level of the study: The samples span acute and convalescent COVID-19 from the United States, Italy and Spain. PBMCs, B-cell-depleted T cells, or T cells were the source of the cDNA or gDNA that made up the material.

Germline values: CDR1 SGHRS, CDR2 YFSETQ. The V and J ends lost 0 bases and 0 bases respectively, with 7 bases between them. This CDR3 has 14 amino acids. Per the original data handling: Nucleated cell counts were estimated from reference gene primer amplification. TCRdb's copy holds only in-frame clones and misses some; the assay was immunoSEQ multiplex PCR. Clonal size and the V and J genes are those of that table, whereas D and trimming came from the DNA. The table records 95,000 to 110,000 clones, roughly 83% of them present only once. In this sample, this clone turned up once. This receptor was taken from a woman of 80 years or more with active or convalescent COVID-19. The V and J genes are TRBV5-1 and TRBJ2-7; no clear D. Input material: peripheral blood. Written as DNA, the CDR3 is TGCGCCAGCAGCTTGGAAAGGAGCTCCTACGAGCAGTACTTC. It specifies CASSLERSSYEQYF. Together with reference TRBV5-1 and TRBJ2-7, the CDR3 gives the full variable domain: KAGVTQTPRYLIKTRGQQVTLSCSPISGHRSVSWYQQTPGQGLQFLFEYFSETQRNKGNFPGRFSGRQFSNSRSEMNVSTLELGDSALYLCASSLERSSYEQYFGPGTRLTVT.